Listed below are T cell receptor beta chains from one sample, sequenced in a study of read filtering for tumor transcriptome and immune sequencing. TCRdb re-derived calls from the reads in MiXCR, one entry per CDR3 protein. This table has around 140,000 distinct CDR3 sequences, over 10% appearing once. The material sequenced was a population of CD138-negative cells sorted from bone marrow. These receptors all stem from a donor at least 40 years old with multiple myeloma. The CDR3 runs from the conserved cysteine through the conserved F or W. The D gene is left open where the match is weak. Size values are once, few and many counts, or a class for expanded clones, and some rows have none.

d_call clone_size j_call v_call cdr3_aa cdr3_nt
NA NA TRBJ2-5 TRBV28 CASSLEGSAQETQYF TGTGCCAGCAGTTTGGAGGGTTCCGCACAAGAGACCCAGTACTTC
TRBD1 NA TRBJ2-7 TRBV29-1 CSVELTGRYEQYF TGCAGCGTTGAATTGACAGGGCGCTACGAGCAGTACTTC
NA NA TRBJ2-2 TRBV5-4 CASRVGTGTGELFF TGTGCCAGCAGAGTGGGAACAGGCACCGGGGAGCTGTTTTTT
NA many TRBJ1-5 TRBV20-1 CSARDNQGVQPQHF TGCAGTGCTAGAGACAACCAGGGAGTTCAGCCCCAGCATTTT
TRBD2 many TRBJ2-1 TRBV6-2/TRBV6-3 CASSHGLAGGPHEQFF TGTGCCAGCAGCCACGGACTAGCGGGAGGGCCCCATGAGCAGTTCTTC
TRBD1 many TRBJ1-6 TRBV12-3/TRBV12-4 CASSSQGSFSSPLHF TGTGCCAGCAGCTCACAGGGGAGCTTCTCTTCACCCCTCCACTTT
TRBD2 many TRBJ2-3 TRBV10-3 CAISKTSGNTGATDTQYF TGTGCCATCAGTAAGACTAGCGGGAACACCGGGGCCACAGATACGCAGTATTTT
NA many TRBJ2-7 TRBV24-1 CATSAWGDLGYEQYF TGTGCCACCAGTGCCTGGGGGGACCTAGGGTACGAGCAGTACTTC
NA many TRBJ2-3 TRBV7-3 CASSPSWRVDTQYF TGTGCCAGCAGCCCCTCCTGGCGGGTAGATACGCAGTATTTT
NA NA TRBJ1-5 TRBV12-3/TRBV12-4 CASSARSNQPQHF TGTGCCAGTTCGGCGAGGAGCAATCAGCCCCAGCATTTT
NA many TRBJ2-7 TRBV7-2 CASSLHRWYEQYF TGTGCCAGCAGCTTACACCGTTGGTACGAGCAGTACTTC
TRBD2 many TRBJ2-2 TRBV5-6 CASSILRLAVGTGELFF TGTGCCAGCAGCATCCTCCGACTAGCGGTGGGCACCGGGGAGCTGTTTTTT
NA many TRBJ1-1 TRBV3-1 CASSQEGLNTEAFF TGTGCCAGCAGCCAAGAGGGGTTGAACACTGAAGCTTTCTTT
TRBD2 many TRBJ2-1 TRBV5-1 CASTREGRPYNEQFF TGCGCCAGCACCCGGGAGGGCCGGCCCTACAATGAGCAGTTCTTC
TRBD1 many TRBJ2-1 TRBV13 CASSLNLDRTSYNEQFF TGTGCCAGCAGCTTAAACTTGGACAGGACGTCCTACAATGAGCAGTTCTTC
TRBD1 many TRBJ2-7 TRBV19 CASSTGTGGFHEQYF TGTGCCAGTAGTACCGGGACAGGGGGCTTCCACGAGCAGTACTTC
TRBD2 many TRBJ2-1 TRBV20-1 CSALKKTSAYNEQFF TGCAGTGCTCTTAAAAAGACTAGCGCGTACAATGAGCAGTTCTTC